This is a list of T cell receptor beta chains from one sample in a study of Ad26.COV2.S vaccination and SARS-CoV-2 variants. Clones were sequenced by immunoSEQ multiplex PCR, and TCRdb holds only the in-frame ones, with some missing. This sample has 350,000 to 400,000 clones, with more than 85% found just once. The source was peripheral blood, collected in a trial of Ad26.COV2.S vaccine versus placebo. These receptors originate from a person between 18 and 59 years old who received the Ad26.COV2.S COVID-19 vaccine or a placebo. CDR3s include the opening cysteine and the closing phenylalanine or tryptophan. Fields, in order: D gene, clone size, J gene, V gene, CDR3 DNA, CDR3 protein. The D gene is left open where the match is weak. Clone size is shown for a subset of rows, as once, few, many or a class of expanded clone.

>TRBD1|NA|TRBJ2-7|TRBV15
TGTGCCACCAGCAGAGGGGGCCGGGACAGGGCCTACGAGCAGTACTTC
CATSRGGRDRAYEQYF
>NA|NA|TRBJ1-4|TRBV5-6
TGTGCCAGCAGCCTCCCATACGCAACTAATGAAAAACTGTTTTTT
CASSLPYATNEKLFF
>NA|NA|TRBJ2-2|TRBV3-1/TRBV3-2
TGTGCCAGCAGCCGACACGACACGAACACCGGGGAGCTGTTTTTT
CASSRHDTNTGELFF
>NA|NA|TRBJ2-2|TRBV5-1
TGCGCCAGCAGCTTGGACAGGGCGAACACCGGGGAGCTGTTTTTT
CASSLDRANTGELFF
>TRBD1|NA|TRBJ1-2|TRBV6-6
TGTGCCAGCAGTTATCCCGGGACAGGGGGCTATGGCTACACCTTC
CASSYPGTGGYGYTF
>TRBD2|few|TRBJ2-1|TRBV7-2
TGTGCCAGCAGCATCGACGGGGGGGCCAGGGAGCAGTTCTTC
CASSIDGGAREQFF
>NA|NA|TRBJ1-4|TRBV4-1
TGCGCCAGCAGCCAAGGGAGGGCGTTGGGTGAAAAACTGTTTTTT
CASSQGRALGEKLFF
>TRBD1|NA|TRBJ2-7|TRBV5-1
TGCGCCAGCAGCTTAGGGACAGGGAGGTACGAGCAGTACTTC
CASSLGTGRYEQYF
>NA|NA|TRBJ2-3|TRBV5-1
TGCGCCAGCAGCTTGGTGTCGGGAAGCACAGATACGCAGTATTTT
CASSLVSGSTDTQYF
>TRBD1|NA|TRBJ2-4|TRBV5-1
TGCGCCAGCAGCCCCCTTGGACAGGAGGATGGCAAAAACATTCAGTACTTC
CASSPLGQEDGKNIQYF
>TRBD1|NA|TRBJ1-2|TRBV5-4
TGTGCCAGCAGCTTAACAGGGGACCTAGGTGGCTACACCTTC
CASSLTGDLGGYTF
>NA|NA|TRBJ1-2|TRBV7-2
TGTGCCAGCAGCTTAGCACAGGGCCTATGGAGCTACACCTTC
CASSLAQGLWSYTF
>TRBD2|NA|TRBJ2-1|TRBV18
TGTGCCAGCTCACGACCTAGCGGGGGCTCCTACAATGAGCAGTTCTTC
CASSRPSGGSYNEQFF
>NA|NA|TRBJ2-3|TRBV19
TGTGCCAGTAGTATGTTCAGTGTGGGGCGCCTAAGTTTCTTTCGGGATACGCAGTATTTT
CASSMFSVGRLSFFRDTQYF
>NA|NA|TRBJ2-3|TRBV5-1
TGCGCCAGCAGCGGCGGTAGCACAGATACGCAGTATTTT
CASSGGSTDTQYF
>NA|NA|TRBJ2-3|TRBV19
TGTGCCAGTAGTATTATGGGAAGCGCCAGCACAGATACGCAGTATTTT
CASSIMGSASTDTQYF
>TRBD1|NA|TRBJ2-1|TRBV2
TGTGCCAGCAAGCAGGGACAGGGGCAGTTCTTC
CASKQGQGQFF
>NA|NA|TRBJ2-6|TRBV11-2
TGTGCCAGCAGCTTCCTTAGGGGGACTGGGGCCAACGTCCTGACTTTC
CASSFLRGTGANVLTF
>NA|NA|TRBJ1-2|TRBV6-1
TGTGCCAGCAGTGAATCGGGTAGGGTTAACGGCTACACCTTC
CASSESGRVNGYTF
>NA|NA|TRBJ1-1|TRBV7-2
TGTGCCAGCAGCGAGACAGGTCTGGTATCGACTGAAGCTTTCTTT
CASSETGLVSTEAFF
>NA|NA|TRBJ1-6|TRBV19
TGTGCCAGTAGTATAGCGAGAAATTCACCCCTCCACTTT
CASSIARNSPLHF
>NA|NA|TRBJ2-6|TRBV5-1
TGCGCCAGCAGCCCGGCGGACAGCCCCGCCGTCCTGACTTTC
CASSPADSPAVLTF
>NA|NA|TRBJ2-3|TRBV19
TGTGCCAGTAGCATGGGTCTGGCAGGCGAGGGCACAGATACGCAGTATTTT
CASSMGLAGEGTDTQYF
>NA|few|TRBJ1-1|TRBV5-4
TGTGCCAGCAGCTACGGACAGAACACTGAAGCTTTCTTT
CASSYGQNTEAFF
>TRBD1|NA|TRBJ1-2|TRBV5-4
TGTGCCAGCAGCCTAGGACAGGGGCGCAGGGGTGGCTACACCTTC
CASSLGQGRRGGYTF
>NA|NA|TRBJ1-6|TRBV5-1
TGCGCCAGCAGCTTGGAGGGGGACAATTCACCCCTCCACTTT
CASSLEGDNSPLHF
>NA|NA|TRBJ2-7|TRBV19
TGTGCCAGTACCAAGGGGAGGGGGCTAAGTGACGAGCAGTACTTC
CASTKGRGLSDEQYF
>TRBD1|NA|TRBJ2-5|TRBV6-1
TGTGCCAGCAGTGATCAGGGGGAGTATATTTCGTCAAAAGAGACCCAGTACTTC
CASSDQGEYISSKETQYF
>TRBD1|NA|TRBJ2-2|TRBV5-8
TGTGCCAGCAGCTTCGGGACAGGGGGCACCGGGGAGCTGTTTTTT
CASSFGTGGTGELFF
>NA|NA|TRBJ1-1|TRBV7-9
TGTGCCAGCAGCCCGGGGATGGTGAACACTGAAGCTTTCTTT
CASSPGMVNTEAFF
>NA|NA|TRBJ2-3|TRBV29-1
TGCAGCGCCCAGGAGGACTTCACGGGGACAGATACGCAGTATTTT
CSAQEDFTGTDTQYF
>TRBD1|NA|TRBJ1-2|TRBV12-3/TRBV12-4
TGTGCCAGCACTCCGGGACAGGGGTATGGCTACACCTTC
CASTPGQGYGYTF
>NA|NA|TRBJ2-5|TRBV7-2
TGTGCCAGCAGCCAACAGGGAGAAGAGACCCAGTACTTC
CASSQQGEETQYF
>NA|once|TRBJ2-5|TRBV5-1
TGCGCCAGCAGCTTGGGAGGGTCGGAGACCCAGTACTTC
CASSLGGSETQYF
>NA|NA|TRBJ1-1|TRBV20-1
TGCAGTGCTAGTGGTCGAAAGAACACTGAAGCTTTCTTT
CSASGRKNTEAFF
>NA|NA|TRBJ2-1|TRBV19
TGTGCCAGTAGTCCCCGCGACAATGAGCAGTTCTTC
CASSPRDNEQFF
>TRBD1|NA|TRBJ1-2|TRBV5-6
TGTGCCAGCAGCTTGGGGACAGGCCTGAACTATGGCTACACCTTC
CASSLGTGLNYGYTF
>NA|NA|TRBJ1-1|TRBV7-2
TGTGCCAGCAGAACCGCACGGCTAAACACTGAAGCTTTCTTT
CASRTARLNTEAFF
>NA|NA|TRBJ2-3|TRBV4-2
TGTGCCAGCAGCCCGGGGGAGAGGTCTAGCACAGATACGCAGTATTTT
CASSPGERSSTDTQYF
>NA|NA|TRBJ1-1|TRBV19
TGTGCCAGTAGTCCTCTAGGGGGGCGGATGAACACTGAAGCTTTCTTT
CASSPLGGRMNTEAFF
>NA|NA|TRBJ2-3|TRBV4-3
TGCGCCAGCAGCCTTACGCGGGGTTATCAAAGCACAGATACGCAGTATTTT
CASSLTRGYQSTDTQYF